Reported below is one TCR beta chain. Its antigen is undetermined. This specimen comes from a study of T cell responses to AZD1222 COVID-19 vaccine. Findings of the study overall: The span of vaccine-associated CD4 TCRs extended across spike, with dominance at 160-218 and 743-854. Mostly white British, mostly female donors; authors suggested clonal diversity may be underestimated.

TCRdb's copy holds only in-frame clones and misses some; the assay was immunoSEQ multiplex PCR. The data show around 99,000 clones, with 90% to 95% seen just once and 20% to 25% held by the top ten. The input for sequencing was peripheral blood, taken on day 0 of AZD1222 vaccination. This TCR was sampled from an adult in good health.

The CDR3 nucleotides are TGTGCCAGCAGTACTAGCGGGGGGGCCTACGAGCAGTACTTC. Translating gives CASSTSGGAYEQYF. The J gene is TRBJ2-7, the V gene TRBV5-4; TRBD2 aligns across 13 bases. Germline CDR1 reads SGHNT; CDR2 reads YYREEE (reference sequence). CDR3 length: 14 amino acids. Trimming at V came to 5 bases and at J to 2 bases, leaving 1 base not matched to a gene.